The 12 T cell receptor beta chains below come from one sample, sequenced in a study of T cell repertoires in cytomegalovirus infection. TCRdb processed the reads anew with MiXCR; each CDR3 protein has one entry. There are tens of thousands of distinct CDR3 sequences in the sample; 15% to 25% occur only once, and less than 30% lies in the top ten. No antigens are known for them. The sample consisted of CD8+ T cells from cultured PBMCs, taken from culture after CMV antigen stimulation. All receptors derive from a human donor in good health (CMV status not recorded). Some clones in this sample may be carry-over from other donors' samples.

In its sample, this clonotype was seen a few times. This sequence joins TRBV12-3 or TRBV12-4 and TRBJ1-1, with TRBD1 identical over 7 bases. The CDR3 is made up of 14 amino acids. With V trimmed by 4 bases and J by 3 bases, 5 bases remained unmatched. The CDR3 region has the DNA TGTGCCAGCAGTTACGACAGGGCACACACTGAAGCTTTCTTT. Its translation is CASSYDRAHTEAFF.

The gene calls are TRBV9 and TRBJ2-1; D gene unclear. The CDR3 consists of 15 residues. In germline, CDR1 is SGDLS, CDR2 YYNGEE. The germline V and J ends were trimmed by 0 bases and 2 bases, with 9 bases remaining between them. In nucleotides, the CDR3 is TGTGCCAGCAGCGTAGAACAAGTTCCCTACAATGAGCAGTTCTTC. This sequence encodes CASSVEQVPYNEQFF.

This clonotype was seen only a few times. The chain is built from TRBV2 and TRBJ2-1; TRBD1 matches at 7 bases. Unmatched junction bases numbered 7, after V lost 5 bases and J lost 9 bases. CDR3 length: 13 residues. Germline V gene lookup returns CDR1 SNHLY and CDR2 FYNNEI. The CDR3 nucleotides read TGTGCCAGCAGTCTCCAATCAGGGGGTGAGCAGTTCTTC. Encoded protein: CASSLQSGGEQFF.

The chain links TRBV6-5 to TRBJ2-1, with D perhaps matching TRBD1 or TRBD2 (5 bases each). Germline V gene data show CDR1 as MNHEY and CDR2 as SVGAGI. The CDR3 covers 15 residues. V was shortened by 6 bases and J by 0 bases, with 12 bases between the two germline ends. The CDR3 DNA reads TGTGCCAGCAGCCGGGACCAAGGCTCCTACAATGAGCAGTTCTTC. Its translation: CASSRDQGSYNEQFF.

The chain employs TRBV27 and TRBJ1-5, with 8 bases fitting TRBD1. With V trimmed by 5 bases and J by 5 bases, 5 bases remained unmatched. This CDR3 has 14 amino acids. The V gene's germline CDR1 is MNHEY and CDR2 SMNVEV (reference sequence). CDR3 loop: CASSPRDRYQPQHF. The CDR3 DNA is TGTGCCAGCAGTCCCCGGGACAGGTATCAGCCCCAGCATTTT.

V usage is TRBV7-2 and J usage is TRBJ2-1, with D perhaps TRBD2 (5 bases). Germline assignment: CDR1 SGHTA and CDR2 FQGNSA. V lost 5 bases, J lost 9 bases, and 17 bases lay in between. This CDR3 comprises 14 residues. The CDR3 nucleotides read TGTGCCAGCAGCCCCCGGGAAAAGGCGGGTGAGCAGTTCTTC. This translates into CASSPREKAGEQFF.

The chain combines TRBV7-9 with TRBJ1-5; no firm D call. Trimming stripped 2 bases from V and 7 bases from J, with 6 bases between. CDR1 SEHNR and CDR2 FQNEAQ come from the germline V gene (reference sequence). This CDR3 region has 12 residues. Here the CDR3 reads CASSLIEQPQHF. CDR3 coding DNA: TGTGCCAGCAGCTTAATCGAGCAGCCCCAGCATTTT.

The chain recombines TRBV5-1 with TRBJ2-6, with D possibly being TRBD1 or TRBD2 (5 bases each). The CDR3 contains 15 residues. CDR1 SGHRS and CDR2 YFSETQ come from the germline V gene. Trimming left V 5 bases short and J 3 bases short, with 12 bases between. The CDR3 nucleotides are TGCGCCAGCAGACTCGAGGGGAATGGGGCCAACGTCCTGACTTTC. Protein: CASRLEGNGANVLTF.

This clonotype is classed as medium-sized. The V gene is TRBV7-8, the J gene TRBJ1-3; D might be TRBD1 (6 bases). In germline, CDR1 is SGHVS, CDR2 FQNEAQ. V lost 3 bases to trimming and J lost 0 bases, with 12 bases between them. This CDR3 contains 16 residues. The CDR3, as DNA: TGTGCCAGCAGCTTCCACAGGGAGGGCTCTGGAAACACCATATATTTT. It translates to CASSFHREGSGNTIYF.

The rearrangement joins TRBV6-2 or TRBV6-3 to TRBJ2-3; 10 bases align to TRBD2. The V gene end was trimmed by 6 bases and the J gene end by 6 bases; junction bases not matched to a gene: 6. Germline-derived CDR1 and CDR2 are MNHEY and SVGEGT. The CDR3 is made up of 14 amino acids. The CDR3 here is CASSNSGRSDTQYF. As DNA, the CDR3 is TGTGCCAGCAGCAATAGCGGGAGGAGTGATACGCAGTATTTT.

At least ten counts were recorded for this clonotype. This chain joins TRBV7-8 and TRBJ2-7; no clear D. The CDR3 is 12 residues long. V lost 5 bases, J lost 3 bases, and 8 bases lay in between. CDR1 SGHVS and CDR2 FQNEAQ come from the germline V gene. The CDR3: CASSPRGYEQYF. CDR3 in DNA: TGTGCCAGCAGCCCGCGTGGCTACGAGCAGTACTTC.

This clonotype was seen only a few times. J is TRBJ1-5 and V is TRBV4-3; D remains unclear. Gene TRBJ2-3 matches the end of the DNA better, so the J call may be wrong. This CDR3 contains 13 residues. The germline V gene encodes CDR1 LGHNA and CDR2 YSLEER. The CDR3 loop reads CASSQKLNQPQYF. DNA of the CDR3: TGCGCCAGCAGCCAGAAGTTAAATCAGCCCCAGTATTTT.